One sample yielded the 18 T cell receptor beta chains listed below, sequenced in a study of T cell responses to AZD1222 COVID-19 vaccine. Assay: immunoSEQ multiplex PCR; the TCRdb copy retains only in-frame clones and omits some. The table records roughly 69,000 clones, about four fifths of them present only once. The source was peripheral blood, collected 28 days after the second AZD1222 dose. The receptors originated from an adult who received the AZD1222 COVID-19 vaccine.

V and J are TRBV19 and TRBJ1-2; the D is unclear. The V gene's germline CDR1 is LNHDA and CDR2 SQIVND (reference sequence). The CDR3 has 14 residues. Trimming took 3 bases from V and 3 from J, leaving 11 bases between them. CDR3 loop: CASSMGQPYYGYTF. As DNA, the CDR3 is TGTGCCAGTAGTATGGGCCAGCCCTACTATGGCTACACCTTC.

This clone was found many times. The chain is built from TRBV5-6 and TRBJ2-1; D not certain. CDR1 is SGHDT, CDR2 YYEEEE, per germline. Between the trimmed V and J ends, which lost 6 bases and 4 bases, there was a span of 17 bases. The CDR3 sequence is 15 residues long. The CDR3 sequence: CASNKGGLSYNEQFF. The CDR3 nucleotides are TGTGCCAGCAACAAGGGTGGGCTGTCTTACAATGAGCAGTTCTTC. Full variable domain (rest looked up from reference TRBV5-6 and TRBJ2-1): DAGVTQSPTHLIKTRGQQVTLRCSPKSGHDTVSWYQQALGQGPQFIFQYYEEEERQRGNFPDRFSGHQFPNYSSELNVNALLLGDSALYLCASNKGGLSYNEQFFGPGTRLTVL.

The chain carries TRBV27 and TRBJ2-6; D gene uncertain. V lost 2 bases and J lost 2, with 7 bases in between. Germline CDR1 MNHEY, CDR2 SMNVEV (reference sequence). This CDR3 has 15 amino acids. The chain's CDR3 is CASSLVGAGANVLTF. DNA for the CDR3: TGTGCCAGCAGTTTAGTTGGGGCTGGGGCCAACGTCCTGACTTTC.

This rearrangement joins TRBV5-6 to TRBJ1-6, with D maybe TRBD1 (6 bases). This CDR3 contains 14 residues. Germline lookup yields CDR1 SGHDT and CDR2 YYEEEE. Trimming took 4 bases from V and 9 from J, leaving 14 bases between them. CDR3 in amino acids: CASSLGGAASPLHF. Written as DNA, the CDR3 is TGTGCCAGCAGCCTCGGGGGGGCGGCTTCACCCCTCCACTTT.

This clone came up a few times. This chain uses TRBV6-5 with TRBJ2-7; D call uncertain. Germline V lookup: CDR1 MNHEY, CDR2 SVGAGI. This CDR3 spans 13 amino acids. Deletions cut 7 bases from V and 6 bases from J, with 16 bases between. The CDR3, as DNA: TGTGCCAGCACCTTCGGGTCAATGGGCGAGCAGTACTTC. Translation: CASTFGSMGEQYF.

The V and J genes are TRBV9 and TRBJ2-7; the D is unclear. Germline assignment: CDR1 SGDLS and CDR2 YYNGEE. V was trimmed by 2 bases and J by 3 bases, leaving 9 bases between them. The length of the CDR3 is 13 residues. This chain's CDR3 is CASSVEPFYEQYF. In DNA form, the CDR3 reads TGTGCCAGCAGCGTCGAACCCTTCTACGAGCAGTACTTC.

The chain recombines TRBV28 with TRBJ2-1; 7 bases align to TRBD1. There are 18 residues in the CDR3. V lost 3 bases and J lost 0; bases outside the gene matches: 11. CDR1 MDHEN and CDR2 SYDVKM come from the germline V gene. CDR3 sequence: CASSFETGIRSSYNEQFF. DNA for the CDR3: TGTGCCAGCAGTTTCGAGACAGGGATTAGATCCTCCTACAATGAGCAGTTCTTC.

This clone was detected only a few times. The chain employs TRBV30 and TRBJ2-3; D tentatively fits TRBD1 or TRBD2 (6 bases each). The CDR3 extends over 14 amino acids. Germline V lookup: CDR1 GTSNPN, CDR2 SVGIG (reference sequence). V shed 0 bases and J shed 3 bases, with 10 bases lying between them. The CDR3 DNA is TGTGCCTGGAGTGTAGGGGGGCTAACAGATACGCAGTATTTT. Its translation: CAWSVGGLTDTQYF.

This chain joins TRBV28 and TRBJ1-1, with a possible D match to TRBD1 (6 bases). Germline lookup yields CDR1 MDHEN and CDR2 SYDVKM. V gave up 2 bases and J gave up 1 base, with 8 bases separating them. CDR3 length: 14 residues. The DNA for the CDR3 is TGTGCCAGCAGTTTACCGACAGGGAACACTGAAGCTTTCTTT. This sequence encodes CASSLPTGNTEAFF.

This clone has only one observation. The chain carries TRBV30 and TRBJ1-5; the D gene is possibly TRBD1 (6 bases). Germline V CDR1 and CDR2: GTSNPN, SVGIG (reference sequence). The CDR3 contains 12 residues. V shed 6 bases and J shed 3 bases, with 9 bases lying between them. For the CDR3, the DNA is TGTGCCTGCCGACAGGCCAATCAGCCCCAGCATTTT. It codes for CACRQANQPQHF.

The count of this clone is one. V gene TRBV20-1 combines with J gene TRBJ2-7; D may be TRBD1 or TRBD2 (5 bases each). V was shortened by 6 bases and J by 5 bases, with 11 bases between the two germline ends. The CDR3 consists of 11 residues. Germline V gene lookup returns CDR1 DFQATT and CDR2 SNEGSKA (reference sequence). The CDR3 spells CSAQRGDEQYF. CDR3 in DNA: TGCAGTGCCCAAAGAGGGGACGAGCAGTACTTC.

V and J are TRBV2 and TRBJ2-2, with 7 nucleotides matching TRBD2. This CDR3 comprises 15 residues. CDR1 and CDR2 from the germline V gene are SNHLY and FYNNEI. Trimming removed 4 bases from V and 7 bases from J; junction bases left unmatched: 9. CDR3 DNA sequence: TGTGCCAGCAGTGGTACTAGCGTTGGACACGGGGAGCTGTTTTTT. Amino acid sequence: CASSGTSVGHGELFF.

The rearrangement joins TRBV5-6 to TRBJ1-2; TRBD1 might be the D (6 bases). Germline CDR1 and CDR2: SGHDT and YYEEEE. The length of the CDR3 is 14 residues. The V end lost 6 bases, the J end lost 4 bases, and 16 bases lay between the germline ends. Written as DNA, the CDR3 is TGTGCCAGCAACCCCCAGGGGACCTCCTATGGCTACACCTTC. It codes for CASNPQGTSYGYTF.

The rearrangement joins TRBV2 to TRBJ2-3, with D unresolved. V shed 8 bases and J shed 9 bases, with 12 bases lying between them. There are 11 residues in the CDR3. CDR1 is SNHLY and CDR2 is FYNNEI in the germline V gene. The CDR3 DNA reads as TGTGCCAGCCCTCTGGGCGGCACGCAGTATTTT. Encoded protein: CASPLGGTQYF.

The chain couples TRBV7-6 to TRBJ2-3; TRBD2 agrees at 10 bases. The CDR3 is 16 residues long. The V gene's germline CDR1 is SGHVS and CDR2 FNYEAQ. With V trimmed by 1 base and J by 6 bases, 7 bases remained unmatched. CDR3 nucleotides: TGTGCCAGCAGCTTAGAAGCGGGGGGGTTGAGTGATACGCAGTATTTT. Its translation is CASSLEAGGLSDTQYF.

The CDR3 DNA reads as TGCGCCAGCAGCTTGGCCGTAGGAATGAACACTGAAGCTTTCTTT. Residues: CASSLAVGMNTEAFF. The V and J genes are TRBV5-1 and TRBJ1-1; D gene ambiguous. Germline V gives CDR1 SGHRS, CDR2 YFSETQ. The CDR3 contains 15 residues. The V gene lost 0 bases and the J gene lost 0 bases, with 9 bases spanning the gap.

The chain joins TRBV5-1 to TRBJ1-2; 10 nucleotides match TRBD1. This CDR3 is built from 18 residues. The V gene's germline CDR1 is SGHRS and CDR2 YFSETQ. The ends lost 0 bases at V and 2 bases at J; junction bases unmatched: 10. CDR3 sequence reads: CASSLEGTGAKTNYGYTF. CDR3 sequence (DNA): TGCGCCAGCAGCTTGGAGGGGACAGGGGCAAAAACGAACTATGGCTACACCTTC.

The genes are TRBV19 and TRBJ2-1; 9 nucleotides line up with TRBD1. CDR3 length: 15 residues. V was clipped by 4 bases and J by 7 bases; unmatched bases: 8. Germline CDR1 LNHDA, CDR2 SQIVND (reference sequence). CDR3 DNA: TGTGCCAGTAGTACCGGGACAGGGAATAATAATGAGCAGTTCTTC. Translating gives CASSTGTGNNNEQFF.